This record covers a single TCR beta chain. What this receptor recognizes is not known. No per-base quality is available; no much larger clone lies one base away. The library was built by means of the immunoSEQ multiplex PCR assay. Per the original workflow: Repertoires were summarized by richness and clonality, and significantly expanded and contracted clones were identified between pre- and post-therapy samples. TCRdb limited this immuneACCESS table to in-frame rearrangements with V and J called. A share of clones is missing; checked studies link under half to unresolved V genes, and the rest is unexplained. V and J calls and clone size are as listed in that table; D and trimming were resolved from the DNA. The sample table holds under 9,000 clones, of which 80% to 85% were seen once. The biggest ten clones account for approximately 5% of the sample. This entry comes from a study of neoadjuvant nivolumab and ipilimumab in lung cancer (dated by TCRdb to the early 2020s). At the level of the whole study: In the NEOSTAR trial, nivolumab was administered intravenously at 3 mg/kg on days 1, 15 and 29, and the combination arm also received ipilimumab 1 mg/kg on day 1 only. TCR repertoires in pretherapy (baseline) peripheral blood were compared with TCR repertoires in tumors resected at surgery after neoadjuvant immune checkpoint blockade. Matched pretherapy and resected tumor pairs were analyzed for seven patients: four treated with nivolumab and three with nivolumab plus ipilimumab. The trial treated 40 to 45 patients with operable NSCLC: some 23 were randomized to nivolumab monotherapy and around 20 to nivolumab plus ipilimumab. The primary trial endpoint was the major pathologic response (MPR) rate in the intention-to-treat population in each study arm. Overall study results and their limits: From pretherapy to surgery, tumor T-cell richness and clonality increased in three of three dual-therapy tumors but in only two of four nivolumab-treated tumors. TCR richness and clonality were greater in resected tumors than in tumor-adjacent uninvolved lung, and increases were seen in more dual-therapy-treated tumors. No significant correlation was found between TCR clonality and pathologic tumor regression, and only a single major-pathologic-response sample was available for the analysis of TCR clonality versus pathologic tumor regression. A small number of samples was subjected to TCR sequencing. A positive correlation was observed between pretherapy blood TCR richness and richness in tumors resected after neoadjuvant therapy (Spearman R = 0.82).

Read against the paper, the sample's time point label means: at surgical resection after neoadjuvant nivolumab +/- ipilimumab. The samples were obtained from NEOSTAR, a phase 2 randomized trial that tested neoadjuvant nivolumab or nivolumab plus ipilimumab, followed by surgery, in operable NSCLC. The CDR3 has 16 amino acids, counting the end cysteine and phenylalanine. Of the read, only the CDR3 DNA is kept; its 48 bases are in frame from base 1. Taken from the germline V gene, the CDR1 and CDR2 loops are MGHRA and YSYEKL. V is cut by 3 bases and J by 1 base, and the space between the germline ends is 12 bases.

This sequence was found in an adult with non-small cell lung cancer. Here the chain combines TRBV4-1 and TRBJ2-2; the D gene is possibly TRBD1 or TRBD2, each agreeing over 5 bases. This specimen was tumor tissue, taken after neoadjuvant nivolumab, alone or with ipilimumab, at or shortly before surgery. In nucleotides, the sequence is TGCGCCAGCAGCCAGGGGACCTACTTGAACACCGGGGAGCTGTTTTTT. Its translation is CASSQGTYLNTGELFF.